A selection of T cell receptor beta chains follows, all from one sample in a study of naive and memory T cell subsets. TCRdb reprocessed the UMI-ligation and nested PCR reads via MiXCR and lists one record per CDR3 protein. The data hold tens of thousands of distinct CDR3 sequences, with 13% observed a single time. Sequences were obtained from effector memory CD4+ T cells from blood. These TCRs come from a human donor in good health. CDR3s include the opening cysteine and the closing phenylalanine or tryptophan. D genes are given only for firm matches. The size field is filled for only some rows; it gives once, few, many or a size class.

cdr3_length,d_call,clone_size,v_call,cdr3_aa
15,-,few,TRBV20-1,CSASPAGGLQETQYF
15,-,-,TRBV9,CASSVGSNKNEKLFF
14,TRBD1,-,TRBV12-3/TRBV12-4,CASSGTGEGEKLFF
17,-,many,TRBV12-5,CASGLLTHPENTGELFF
15,-,-,TRBV7-2,CASSLVLARQETQYF
13,-,few,TRBV20-1,CSARDYSNQPQHF
15,TRBD2,-,TRBV10-2,CASSEWGRASDTQYF
15,-,few,TRBV3-1,CASRGQGTIRNTIYF
15,-,medium-sized,TRBV11-2,CASSLVEGWNYGYTF
18,TRBD2,-,TRBV28,CASSSGLAGGGQYNEQFF
15,-,-,TRBV20-1,CSARDRIRGSNEQYF
15,TRBD1,-,TRBV12-5,CASGPPRGLNTEAFF
15,TRBD2,-,TRBV11-2,CASSPLAGTSYEQYF
18,TRBD2,many,TRBV20-1,CSASDTSGRSSRHNEQFF
16,-,many,TRBV13,CASSPLRGGSQNTIYF
20,TRBD2,medium-sized,TRBV25-1,CASSEFGGSGRARNTGELFF
14,-,-,TRBV2,CASKLRGAGGEQYF
18,TRBD2,-,TRBV20-1,CSARDDGTSGRRYNEQFF
13,-,many,TRBV28,CASSSPSTSSTYF
16,TRBD1,few,TRBV20-1,CSAKNRGRVIWDEAFF
15,-,few,TRBV20-1,CSALPRTTGSYEQYF
12,-,many,TRBV3-1,CASSYGGNTIYF
13,-,few,TRBV6-2/TRBV6-3,CASKGSASGGYTF
13,TRBD2,few,TRBV28,CASSGAGGDTQYF
14,-,-,TRBV5-6,CASSLGGTKNIQYF
19,-,few,TRBV7-4,CASSLDGKTDSATNEKLFF
13,TRBD2,many,TRBV4-2,CASSLREAYEQYF
17,-,-,TRBV7-2,CASSLPRAGARNTEAFF
14,TRBD1,-,TRBV7-6,CASSGTGGQETQYF
11,-,-,TRBV6-6,CASTDLYEQYF
13,-,few,TRBV5-5,CASSLNVPGELFF
14,-,-,TRBV7-9,CASSLGASTDTQYF
15,-,many,TRBV27,CASSLSYGHIGELFF
14,TRBD1,few,TRBV3-1,CASRGQGTGETQYF
13,TRBD1,-,TRBV24-1,CATSETGVTEAFF